These T cell receptor beta chains were read from a single sample in a study of technical replicates of blood from a handful of donors. Only in-frame clones appear in the TCRdb table, and some are missing; sequencing was by immunoSEQ multiplex PCR. The sample includes around 68,000 clones, about 97% of them seen just once. The sequenced sample consisted of T cells isolated from PBMCs. The receptors were sampled from a human donor in good health. CDR3s include the opening cysteine and the closing phenylalanine or tryptophan. Each record gives: V gene, D gene, clone size, J gene, CDR3 DNA, CDR3 protein. A D gene is named only where the DNA matches it firmly. Some rows mark clone size as missing; the rest say once, few, many or name a class of expanded clone.

TRBV7-3	TRBD1	NA	TRBJ1-3	TGTGCCAGCAGCTTAACGGGGACAGGGGAGTTAGGAAACACCATATATTTT	CASSLTGTGELGNTIYF
TRBV6-6	TRBD2	NA	TRBJ2-7	TGTGCCAGCAGTTCAGACCGGACTAGCGGGAACTACGAGCAGTACTTC	CASSSDRTSGNYEQYF
TRBV19	NA	NA	TRBJ1-3	TGTGCCAGTAGTATAGACTTTGACAGCTCTGGAAACACCATATATTTT	CASSIDFDSSGNTIYF
TRBV7-6	NA	once	TRBJ1-2	TGTGCCAGCAGCTTAGTTGGGGGCCCCTACTATGGCTACACCTTC	CASSLVGGPYYGYTF
TRBV27	TRBD2	NA	TRBJ2-1	TGTGCCAGCAGTCCGGACACTAGCGGGAGTTCGAATGAGCAGTTCTTC	CASSPDTSGSSNEQFF
TRBV30	TRBD2	once	TRBJ2-1	TGTGCCTGGAGTGATCCCGTAAGCGGGGCTAACAATGAGCAGTTCTTC	CAWSDPVSGANNEQFF
TRBV6-6	TRBD2	NA	TRBJ2-7	TGTGCCAGCAGGGCCCAACCGGGACTAGCGGGAGTTGAGCAGTACTTC	CASRAQPGLAGVEQYF
TRBV5-1	TRBD2	NA	TRBJ2-4	TGCGCCAGCAGCGGGACTAGCGGGGGAGCGGACATTCAGTACTTC	CASSGTSGGADIQYF
TRBV30	TRBD1	NA	TRBJ2-1	TGTGCCTGGACCGCGACAGGGGGTGAGCAGTTCTTC	CAWTATGGEQFF
TRBV6-4	NA	once	TRBJ2-2	TGTGCCAGCAGTGACTCGAAATACGGGGTGAGAAGGGAGCTGTTTTTT	CASSDSKYGVRRELFF
TRBV5-1	NA	NA	TRBJ2-5	TGCGCCAGCAGCTCCCTCCGGGGGAACGTTAAGCGCGGAGAAGAGACCCAGTACTTC	CASSSLRGNVKRGEETQYF
TRBV18	NA	NA	TRBJ2-3	TGTGCCAGCTCTCCCCCCGAGGGGGGGAACACAGATACGCAGTATTTT	CASSPPEGGNTDTQYF
TRBV19	NA	once	TRBJ2-2	TGTGCCAGTAGTATACTAGCCGGAGGGGAGCTGTTTTTT	CASSILAGGELFF
TRBV5-4	TRBD2	NA	TRBJ2-7	TGTGCCAGCAGCCGCACTAGCGGGGCCTTCTACGAGCAGTACTTC	CASSRTSGAFYEQYF
TRBV29-1	NA	NA	TRBJ2-7	TGCAGCGCCTGCACTACTGTCCTTCACGAGCAGTACTTC	CSACTTVLHEQYF
TRBV6-1	TRBD1	NA	TRBJ1-1	TGTGCCAGCAGGGGGACAGGGCGGGTCACTGAAGCTTTCTTT	CASRGTGRVTEAFF
TRBV28	TRBD1	once	TRBJ1-1	TGTGCCAGCAGTACCAACCGAGCCGACAGGGGCACTGAAGCTTTCTTT	CASSTNRADRGTEAFF
TRBV13	TRBD2	NA	TRBJ2-3	TGTGCCAGCAGCCCGTTAAGAGAAAGCGGGGGAGATACGCAGTATTTT	CASSPLRESGGDTQYF
TRBV6-5	NA	NA	TRBJ1-2	TGTGCCAGCAGTCGGTTGGGGCGAGCTAACTATGGCTACACCTTC	CASSRLGRANYGYTF
TRBV19	NA	NA	TRBJ1-5	TGTGCCAGTAGAAGCCAGGGGAATCAGCCCCAGCATTTT	CASRSQGNQPQHF
TRBV6-5	TRBD2	NA	TRBJ2-7	TGTGCCAGCAGTTACTCAAGACTAGCGGGAGCGGCCGAGCAGTACTTC	CASSYSRLAGAAEQYF
TRBV28	NA	NA	TRBJ2-7	TGTGCCAGCAGTTTTCTCAGGGCAGAAAGAACCTACGAGCAGTACTTC	CASSFLRAERTYEQYF
TRBV7-9	TRBD1	NA	TRBJ1-2	TGTGCCAGCAGCTCTACAGGGGGCCCCTATGGCTACACCTTC	CASSSTGGPYGYTF
TRBV14	NA	NA	TRBJ2-7	TGTGCCAGCAGCCAAGTAGAACTCGGTTACGAGCAGTACTTC	CASSQVELGYEQYF
TRBV28	NA	NA	TRBJ1-1	TGTGCCAGTCTATCGGGAAGCACTGAAGCTTTCTTT	CASLSGSTEAFF
TRBV5-4	NA	NA	TRBJ2-5	TGTGCCAGCAGCTTCCAATACCAAGAGACCCAGTACTTC	CASSFQYQETQYF
TRBV2	NA	NA	TRBJ1-3	TGTGCCAGCAGTGAAGTAGCCCGGGTCGGAAACACCATATATTTT	CASSEVARVGNTIYF
TRBV25-1	NA	NA	TRBJ1-1	TGTGCCAGCAGCGGCCTAGGGGGGGGGAACACTGAAGCTTTCTTT	CASSGLGGGNTEAFF
TRBV10-2	NA	NA	TRBJ2-7	TGCGCCAGCAGGGATAGCGACTACGAGCAGTACTTC	CASRDSDYEQYF
TRBV29-1	NA	NA	TRBJ1-2	TGCAGCGCCGGAGTTTACTATGGCTACACCTTC	CSAGVYYGYTF
TRBV15	NA	NA	TRBJ1-1	TGTGCCACCAGCAGTCAGGCGAACACTGAAGCTTTCTTT	CATSSQANTEAFF
TRBV28	NA	NA	TRBJ2-7	TGTGCCAGCAGTTCTAAGCTGGGCAGGGTCCACTCCTACGAGCAGTACTTC	CASSSKLGRVHSYEQYF
TRBV11-2	NA	once	TRBJ1-3	TGTGCCAGCAGCTTAGTAGGGGCCTCTGGAAACACCATATATTTT	CASSLVGASGNTIYF
TRBV28	TRBD2	NA	TRBJ2-5	TGTGCCAGCAGTTTCGGGGGGAAAGAGACCCAGTACTTC	CASSFGGKETQYF
TRBV29-1	NA	NA	TRBJ1-1	TGCAGCGTTGAAGGTGGGCACACTGAAGCTTTCTTT	CSVEGGHTEAFF
TRBV5-6	NA	NA	TRBJ1-2	TGTGCCAGCAGCTTGGTGAGCGGTGGCTACACCTTC	CASSLVSGGYTF
TRBV18	NA	NA	TRBJ1-3	TGTGCCAGCTCACCAGGGCCAGGAAACACCATATATTTT	CASSPGPGNTIYF
TRBV6-1	TRBD1	NA	TRBJ1-2	TGTGCCAGCAGGCCCGCCGGGACAGGTTATGGCTACACCTTC	CASRPAGTGYGYTF
TRBV6-6	NA	NA	TRBJ2-7	TGTGCCAGCAGGGGACGGACGGGGGACTACGAGCAGTACTTC	CASRGRTGDYEQYF
TRBV27	NA	NA	TRBJ2-5	TGTGCCAGCAGTTTTAGTTCGGCTAGGAGCGAGACCCAGTACTTC	CASSFSSARSETQYF
TRBV7-8	TRBD1	NA	TRBJ1-3	TGTGCCAGCAGCGGACGACCGGGACAGGGGACGGGAAACACCATATATTTT	CASSGRPGQGTGNTIYF
TRBV6-1	NA	NA	TRBJ1-3	TGTGCCAGCACCCTTATAGCTGGAAACACCATATATTTT	CASTLIAGNTIYF
TRBV7-9	TRBD1	few	TRBJ1-2	TGTGCCAGCAGCGTAGGACAGGGGAACTATGGCTACACCTTC	CASSVGQGNYGYTF
TRBV5-4	NA	NA	TRBJ1-2	TGTGCCAGCAGCTTGTTAAGTTTTTCTTCTAATGGCTACACCTTC	CASSLLSFSSNGYTF
TRBV4-3	NA	NA	TRBJ2-7	TGCGCCAGCAGCCAAGATTACGGCTACGAGCAGTACTTC	CASSQDYGYEQYF
TRBV7-9	TRBD2	NA	TRBJ2-3	TGTGCCAGCAGCCCCCCGGGGAGGGAGCAGCATTGTTTT	CASSPPGREQHCF
TRBV5-6	NA	NA	TRBJ1-1	TGTGCCAGCAGCTTTATTCGGTACACTGAAGCTTTCTTT	CASSFIRYTEAFF
TRBV6-5	TRBD2	NA	TRBJ2-1	TGTGCCAGCAGTTACGAGCGGGAGGGCCCCTATGAGCAGTTCTTC	CASSYEREGPYEQFF
TRBV25-1	NA	NA	TRBJ1-2	TGTGCCAGCAGTGATCGGACAGCGAATGGCTACACCTTC	CASSDRTANGYTF
TRBV7-9	TRBD1	NA	TRBJ1-1	TGTGCCAGCAGTCCGACAGGGGGCAACACTGAAGCTTTCTTT	CASSPTGGNTEAFF
TRBV7-9	NA	NA	TRBJ2-2	TGTGCCAGCAGCGGTGGGGGAGGTAACACCGGGGAGCTGTTTTTT	CASSGGGGNTGELFF
TRBV6-5	NA	NA	TRBJ1-1	TGTGCCAGCAGGATATCAGGGCTAGACACTGAAGCTTTCTTT	CASRISGLDTEAFF
TRBV11-2	TRBD1	NA	TRBJ2-5	TGTGCCAGCAGCTCGGGACAGGGGTACCAAGAGACCCAGTACTTC	CASSSGQGYQETQYF
TRBV13	TRBD2	NA	TRBJ2-7	TGTGCCAGCAGCTTAACTCTAGCGGAGCCCTACGAGCAGTACTTC	CASSLTLAEPYEQYF
TRBV7-3	NA	NA	TRBJ2-1	TGTGCCAGCAGCTCGACTAGCTACAATGAGCAGTTCTTC	CASSSTSYNEQFF
TRBV28	NA	NA	TRBJ1-1	TGTGCCGGAAAGACGGGGAACACTGAAGCTTTCTTT	CAGKTGNTEAFF